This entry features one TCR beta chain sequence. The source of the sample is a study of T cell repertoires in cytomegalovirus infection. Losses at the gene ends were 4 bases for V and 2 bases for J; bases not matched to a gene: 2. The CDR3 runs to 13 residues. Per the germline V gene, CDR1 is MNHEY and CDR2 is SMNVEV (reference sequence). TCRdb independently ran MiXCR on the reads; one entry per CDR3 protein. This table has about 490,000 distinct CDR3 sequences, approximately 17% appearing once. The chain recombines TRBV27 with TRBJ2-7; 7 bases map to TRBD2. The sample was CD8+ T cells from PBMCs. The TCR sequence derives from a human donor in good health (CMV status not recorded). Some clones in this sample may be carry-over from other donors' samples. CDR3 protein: CASSWGGPYEQYF. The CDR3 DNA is TGTGCCAGCAGTTGGGGGGGACCCTACGAGCAGTACTTC.